Shown below are 20 T cell receptor beta chains from a single sample sequenced in a study of tissue T cells after allogeneic stem cell transplantation. Method: immunoSEQ multiplex PCR; TCRdb's copy keeps in-frame clones and lacks some. Here the sample spans around 1,400 clones, roughly 74% being singletons. The sequenced sample was stomach tissue, obtained at autopsy. Receptors originate from a male patient aged 35 to 69 with steroid-refractory graft-versus-host disease after an allogeneic stem cell transplant. The graft donor may have given rise to some T cells.

The V call is TRBV19, the J call TRBJ2-7, with 7 nucleotides matching TRBD2. The V gene end was trimmed by 3 bases and the J gene end by 4 bases; junction bases not matched to a gene: 9. Germline CDR1 LNHDA, CDR2 SQIVND (reference sequence). The CDR3 covers 15 residues. The CDR3 sequence: CASSMSSGGDYEQYF. Written as DNA, the CDR3 is TGTGCCAGTAGTATGTCGTCGGGGGGTGATTACGAGCAGTACTTC. The entire variable domain, with the rest obtained from reference TRBV19 and TRBJ2-7, is as follows: DGGITQSPKYLFRKEGQNVTLSCEQNLNHDAMYWYRQDPGQGLRLIYYSQIVNDFQKGDIAEGYSVSREKKESFPLTVTSAQKNPTAFYLCASSMSSGGDYEQYFGPGTRLTVT.

The V call is TRBV25-1, the J call TRBJ2-7; D remains ambiguous. This CDR3 region has 11 residues. Germline V gene data show CDR1 as MGHDK and CDR2 as SYGVNS. V lost 10 bases to trimming and J lost 3 bases, with 10 bases between them. CDR3 nucleotides: TGTGCCACCCAGTTGATCTACGAGCAGTACTTC. The encoded protein is CATQLIYEQYF.

This chain uses TRBV27 with TRBJ1-2; D not resolved. V was pared by 3 bases and J by 4 bases, with 12 bases between. CDR3 length: 14 residues. Germline V gene data show CDR1 as MNHEY and CDR2 as SMNVEV (reference sequence). CDR3 coding DNA: TGTGCCAGCAGTTTGGCGGGATCGGTCTATGGCTACACCTTC. Translation gives CASSLAGSVYGYTF.

This clone has only one observation. The J gene is TRBJ1-2, the V gene TRBV11-3; 8 bases line up with TRBD1. Germline CDR1 reads SGHNT; CDR2 reads YENEEA. J lost 0 bases, V lost 0 bases, and 6 bases had no gene match. The length of the CDR3 is 17 residues. The CDR3 reads CASSLEAGGPTNYGYTF. CDR3 in DNA: TGTGCCAGCAGCTTAGAGGCAGGGGGCCCTACTAACTATGGCTACACCTTC.

The chain recombines TRBV7-2 with TRBJ2-3; D remains ambiguous. CDR1 and CDR2 (germline): SGHTA, FQGNSA. Trimming removed 1 base at V and 4 bases at J, with 18 bases between. CDR3 length: 17 amino acids. As DNA, the CDR3 is TGTGCCAGCAGCTTAGTGTCCCCTCCCCTACCCCCAGATACGCAGTATTTT. Translated, it gives CASSLVSPPLPPDTQYF. Complete variable domain (other parts from reference TRBV7-2 and TRBJ2-3): GAGVSQSPSNKVTEKGKDVELRCDPISGHTALYWYRQSLGQGLEFLIYFQGNSAPDKSGLPSDRFSAERTGGSVSTLTIQRTQQEDSAVYLCASSLVSPPLPPDTQYFGPGTRLTVL.

This chain uses TRBV21-1 with TRBJ2-7. TRBV21-1 is listed as a pseudogene. This CDR3 region has 9 residues. CDR3 sequence: CASRKEQYF. CDR3 sequence (DNA): TGTGCCAGCAGAAAAGAGCAGTACTTC.

This clone has a handful of counts. The genes are TRBV30 and TRBJ1-5, with D possibly TRBD1 on 5 matching bases. The germline V gene encodes CDR1 GTSNPN and CDR2 SVGIG (reference sequence). This CDR3 region has 17 residues. The germline V and J ends were trimmed by 1 base and 1 base, with 17 bases remaining between them. The CDR3 reads CAWSAPLRDVSNQPQHF. In DNA, the CDR3 is TGTGCCTGGAGTGCCCCTCTCAGGGACGTGAGCAATCAGCCCCAGCATTTT.

This clone appeared a few times. The rearrangement uses TRBV4-2 and TRBJ2-1; D tentatively reads TRBD1 or TRBD2 (5 bases each). Trimming took off 0 bases at V and 10 bases at J, with 16 bases between the two ends. The CDR3 runs 15 residues. Germline CDR1 is LGHNA and CDR2 is YNFKEQ. The CDR3 here is CASSQDRGDAREQFF. In nucleotides, the CDR3 is TGTGCCAGCAGCCAAGATCGGGGCGACGCCCGCGAGCAGTTCTTC.

This clone was detected a few times. The rearrangement links TRBV7-2 to TRBJ2-3; D call uncertain. V was trimmed by 4 bases and J by 8 bases, leaving 13 bases between them. The CDR3 is 13 amino acids. Germline V gives CDR1 SGHTA, CDR2 FQGNSA. This chain's CDR3 is CASSSVRSGTQYF. For the CDR3, the DNA is TGTGCCAGCAGCTCCGTAAGGTCGGGTACGCAGTATTTT.

The V and J genes are TRBV30 and TRBJ2-7; D perhaps matches TRBD1 (5 bases). This CDR3 region has 14 residues. Trimming cost V 0 bases and J 2 bases, with 11 bases left between them. CDR1 is GTSNPN and CDR2 is SVGIG in the germline V gene (reference sequence). CDR3 in amino acids: CAWSVGALTYEQYF. In DNA form, the CDR3 reads TGTGCCTGGAGTGTAGGGGCACTTACCTACGAGCAGTACTTC.

The chain combines TRBV3-1 (or the pseudogene TRBV3-2) with TRBJ2-1; 8 nucleotides match TRBD2. The CDR3 has 16 residues. The trim removed 3 bases at V and 3 bases at J, leaving 7 bases unmatched. Germline-derived CDR1 and CDR2 are LGHDT and YNNKEL (reference sequence). The DNA for the CDR3 is TGTGCCAGCAGCCAGTGGGGTCGGGGGGGCTACAATGAGCAGTTCTTC. Translating gives CASSQWGRGGYNEQFF.

The chain recombines TRBV21-1 with TRBJ1-1. TRBV21-1 is noted as a pseudogene. This CDR3 is built from 15 residues. The CDR3 sequence is CASSNPGSMNTEAFF. The CDR3 DNA sequence: TGTGCCAGCAGCAATCCCGGGTCCATGAACACTGAAGCTTTCTTT.

The gene calls are TRBV7-9 and TRBJ2-5, with D unresolved. Germline V gives CDR1 SEHNR, CDR2 FQNEAQ (reference sequence). The CDR3 spans 13 residues. Trimming cost V 3 bases and J 5 bases, with 10 bases left between them. CDR3 DNA: TGTGCCAGCAGCTTTGCAGGTGGGGAGACCCAGTACTTC. Protein: CASSFAGGETQYF.

The rearrangement uses TRBV5-6 and TRBJ1-2, with D possibly being TRBD1 (5 bases). This CDR3 is built from 16 residues. Germline assignment: CDR1 SGHDT and CDR2 YYEEEE. Trimming pared 4 bases from V and 4 bases from J, leaving 20 bases between. CDR3 protein: CASSPTDDGGVYGYTF. CDR3 sequence (DNA): TGTGCCAGCAGCCCAACGGACGACGGGGGGGTCTATGGCTACACCTTC.

This rearrangement joins TRBV29-1 to TRBJ2-7, with TRBD2 identical over 11 bases. CDR1 and CDR2 from the germline V gene are SQVTM and ANQGSEA. This CDR3 has 17 amino acids. V was clipped by 0 bases and J by 4 bases; unmatched bases: 11. In DNA, the CDR3 is TGCAGCGTTGAAGAGGAGGGGACCACTAGCGGGGGATACGAGCAGTACTTC. This codes for CSVEEEGTTSGGYEQYF.

The chain carries TRBV7-9 and TRBJ2-1; 10 bases align to TRBD1. With V trimmed by 1 base and J by 7 bases, 4 bases remained unmatched. The CDR3 length is 15 residues. CDR1 and CDR2 from the germline V gene are SEHNR and FQNEAQ (reference sequence). The CDR3 is CASSLDRDRGNEQFF. The CDR3 DNA sequence: TGTGCCAGCAGCTTAGACCGGGACAGGGGAAATGAGCAGTTCTTC.

The chain carries TRBV30 and TRBJ1-5, with D possibly being TRBD1 (5 bases). Per the germline V gene, CDR1 is GTSNPN and CDR2 is SVGIG (reference sequence). Trimming removed 0 bases from V and 4 bases from J, with 7 bases in between. This CDR3 is 13 amino acids long. CDR3 DNA: TGTGCCTGGAGTGTAGGGACTAATCAGCCCCAGCATTTT. Translating gives CAWSVGTNQPQHF.

V and J are TRBV7-2 and TRBJ2-1; TRBD1 agrees at 7 bases. With V trimmed by 5 bases and J by 2 bases, 6 bases remained unmatched. Germline CDR1 and CDR2: SGHTA and FQGNSA. The CDR3 is 15 residues long. The CDR3 DNA is TGTGCCAGCAGCCTAACTACAGGGGCCTACAATGAGCAGTTCTTC. It is translated as CASSLTTGAYNEQFF.

The chain has TRBV30 and TRBJ2-7; D gene ambiguous. From germline, CDR1 is GTSNPN and CDR2 SVGIG (reference sequence). The V end was cut by 0 bases, the J end by 6 bases, with 6 bases between. This CDR3 contains 11 residues. For the CDR3, the DNA is TGTGCCTGGAGTGTGAGTTCCGAGCAGTACTTC. Its translation: CAWSVSSEQYF.

By share, this clone ranks as large. This chain uses TRBV7-6 with TRBJ1-1, with 10 bases identical to TRBD1. This CDR3 has 14 amino acids. Germline V gene data show CDR1 as SGHVS and CDR2 as FNYEAQ. Trimming took 5 bases from V and 1 from J; bases not matched to a gene: 1. The CDR3: CASSRDRGNTEAFF. In DNA, the CDR3 is TGTGCCAGCAGCCGGGACAGGGGGAACACTGAAGCTTTCTTT.